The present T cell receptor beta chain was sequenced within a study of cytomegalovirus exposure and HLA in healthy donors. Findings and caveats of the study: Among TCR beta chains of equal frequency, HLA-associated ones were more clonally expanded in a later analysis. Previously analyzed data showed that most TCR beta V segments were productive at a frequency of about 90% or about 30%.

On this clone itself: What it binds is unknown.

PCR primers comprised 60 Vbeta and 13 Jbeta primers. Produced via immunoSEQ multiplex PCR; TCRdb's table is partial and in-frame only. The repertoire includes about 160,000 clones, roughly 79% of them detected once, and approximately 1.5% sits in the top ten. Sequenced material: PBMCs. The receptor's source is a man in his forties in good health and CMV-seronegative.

The CDR3 loop is CASSLGPQGYEQFF. The CDR3 DNA follows: TGTGCCAGCAGCTTGGGCCCCCAGGGGTATGAGCAGTTCTTC. V is TRBV5-5 and J is TRBJ2-1; a weak D match, TRBD1 (6 bases). Trimming removed 0 bases from V and 8 bases from J, with 12 bases in between. This CDR3 contains 14 residues. The germline CDR1 and CDR2 sequences are SGHKS and YYEKEE (reference sequence).